This entry lists 14 T cell receptor beta chains sequenced from one sample in a study of blood T cells in healthy people across ages. PCR was performed a second time for roughly 7 to 11 cycles using a sample-barcoded 5' primer and a J-beta primer mix. TCRdb reprocessed the 5' RACE reads with MiXCR, giving one entry per CDR3 protein. In the table there are 800,000 to 950,000 distinct CDR3 sequences, about 27% of which are singletons. The same sample was also studied in work on T cells of mothers and their children.

Sequencing was carried out using blood. The receptors shown here come from a woman aged 40 to 50 in good health.

The V gene is TRBV27, the J gene TRBJ2-4; a possible D gene is TRBD2 (6 bases). Germline V gene data show CDR1 as MNHEY and CDR2 as SMNVEV (reference sequence). This CDR3 has 16 amino acids. V lost 5 bases, J lost 0 bases, and 14 bases lay in between. Here the CDR3 reads CASSPRGQLAKNIQYF. The CDR3, as DNA: TGTGCCAGCAGTCCGCGGGGCCAACTAGCCAAAAACATTCAGTACTTC.

The J gene is TRBJ1-1, the V gene TRBV6-2 or TRBV6-3; 11 bases are a match to TRBD1. Germline CDR1 is MNHEY and CDR2 is SVGEGT. The CDR3 has 18 amino acids. Trimming took 8 bases from V and 2 from J; bases not matched to a gene: 16. For the CDR3, the DNA is TGTGCCAGCGCGCCCTCTCGGACAGGGGGCGTCTCAAACACTGAAGCTTTCTTT. Amino acid sequence: CASAPSRTGGVSNTEAFF.

This clonotype was recorded many times. This sequence joins TRBV29-1 and TRBJ1-4; no clear D. In germline, CDR1 is SQVTM, CDR2 ANQGSEA. CDR3 length: 14 residues. V lost 6 bases to trimming and J lost 3 bases, with 14 bases between them. CDR3 DNA sequence: TGCAGCGTGGAGGGTCGCGGTGCTAATGAAAAACTGTTTTTT. Its translation: CSVEGRGANEKLFF.

This clonotype was seen more than once but under ten times. The chain couples TRBV12-3 or TRBV12-4 to TRBJ2-1; D gene uncertain. The CDR3 totals 15 residues. The ends were cut back, 3 bases at V and 2 bases at J, with 11 bases in the middle. CDR3 DNA sequence: TGTGCCAGCAGTTTTGTTCCAGCGCCCTACAATGAGCAGTTCTTC. Its protein product is CASSFVPAPYNEQFF.

This clonotype has only one observation. A much bigger clone sits one base away, suggesting this may be a read error. This chain joins TRBV7-2 and TRBJ1-2; 9 positions agree with TRBD1. This CDR3 region has 15 residues. Germline-derived CDR1 and CDR2 are SGHTA and FQGNSA. As DNA, the CDR3 is TGTGTCAGCAGCCCCGGACAGGGGAAGGGCTATGGCTACACCTTC. As protein: CVSSPGQGKGYGYTF.

This chain links TRBV6-1 with TRBJ1-1, with TRBD1 matching over 10 bases. The CDR3 is 17 amino acids. Germline CDR1 is MNHNS and CDR2 is SASEGT. The V gene end was trimmed by 6 bases and the J gene end by 2 bases; junction bases not matched to a gene: 12. The CDR3 nucleotides read TGTGCCAGCAGACCACGACAGGGGGCCAGAGCAAACACTGAAGCTTTCTTT. It specifies CASRPRQGARANTEAFF.

This clonotype was detected many times. The V and J genes are TRBV21-1 and TRBJ2-7. TRBV21-1 is an annotated pseudogene. The CDR3 consists of 14 residues. In DNA, the CDR3 is TGTGCCAGCAGCGTACTAACAGGCTCCTACGAGCAGTACTTC. Amino acid sequence: CASSVLTGSYEQYF.

Comments on this clonotype: The junction and the germline gene differ at one end; a read error may be behind it. DNA for the CDR3: TGCAGTGCTGAAAGACAGGGGGCGAATGGCTGCACCTTC. Its protein product is CSAERQGANGCTF. The V gene is TRBV20-1, the J gene TRBJ1-2; 10 nucleotides align to TRBD1. The CDR3 sequence is 13 residues long. Germline assignment: CDR1 DFQATT and CDR2 SNEGSKA (reference sequence).

Concerning this clonotype itself: This could be a read error, since a much larger clone is one nucleotide away. The chain couples TRBV6-5 to TRBJ2-7; 9 positions match TRBD1. The CDR3 has 18 amino acids. The germline V gene has CDR1 MNHEY and CDR2 SVGAGI. The CDR3 DNA reads TGTGCCAGCAGTTACTCGAGGGGACAGGGCAAAATAACCTACGGGCAGTACTTC. Residues: CASSYSRGQGKITYGQYF.

Many counts were recorded for this clonotype. This chain uses TRBV5-5 with TRBJ1-2; D is undetermined. This CDR3 is built from 12 residues. Germline assignment: CDR1 SGHKS and CDR2 YYEKEE (reference sequence). V was trimmed by 4 bases and J by 2 bases, leaving 6 bases between them. Here the CDR3 DNA reads TGTGCCAGCAGCATGGAGAACTATGGCTACACCTTC. Its translation: CASSMENYGYTF. The variable domain in full, completed from reference TRBV5-5 and TRBJ1-2, reads DAGVTQSPTHLIKTRGQQVTLRCSPISGHKSVSWYQQVLGQGPQFIFQYYEKEERGRGNFPDRFSARQFPNYSSELNVNALLLGDSALYLCASSMENYGYTFGSGTRLTVV.

This chain joins TRBV4-2 and TRBJ2-3, with D unresolved. Germline values: CDR1 LGHNA, CDR2 YNFKEQ. The CDR3 consists of 12 residues. The V and J ends lost 0 bases and 6 bases respectively, with 4 bases between them. The CDR3 loop is CASSQEWDTQYF. CDR3 nucleotides: TGTGCCAGCAGCCAAGAGTGGGATACGCAGTATTTT.

The table lists this clonotype with many counts. This chain links TRBV20-1 with TRBJ2-5; D remains unclear. Trimming cost V 6 bases and J 5 bases, with 7 bases left between them. The CDR3 runs 10 residues. The germline V gene encodes CDR1 DFQATT and CDR2 SNEGSKA (reference sequence). The CDR3 protein is CSAPWETQYF. The CDR3 DNA sequence: TGCAGTGCCCCATGGGAGACCCAGTACTTC.

The sample holds many counts of this clonotype. This chain joins TRBV7-7 and TRBJ2-7; D not certain. V was clipped by 0 bases and J by 3 bases, with 9 bases between them. Per the germline V gene, CDR1 is SSHAT and CDR2 is FNYEAQ (reference sequence). The CDR3 is 14 residues long. The CDR3 DNA reads as TGTGCCAGCAGCTTAGCCCCGGATAGCTACGAGCAGTACTTC. Its protein product is CASSLAPDSYEQYF.

The chain combines TRBV9 with TRBJ2-2; possibly TRBD1 for D (6 bases). V was shortened by 4 bases and J by 4 bases, with 17 bases between the two germline ends. Germline loops: CDR1 SGDLS, CDR2 YYNGEE. This CDR3 is built from 16 residues. DNA of the CDR3: TGTGCCAGCAGCCCTCAGACGACAGGTGCCACCGGGGAGCTGTTTTTT. Its translation: CASSPQTTGATGELFF.